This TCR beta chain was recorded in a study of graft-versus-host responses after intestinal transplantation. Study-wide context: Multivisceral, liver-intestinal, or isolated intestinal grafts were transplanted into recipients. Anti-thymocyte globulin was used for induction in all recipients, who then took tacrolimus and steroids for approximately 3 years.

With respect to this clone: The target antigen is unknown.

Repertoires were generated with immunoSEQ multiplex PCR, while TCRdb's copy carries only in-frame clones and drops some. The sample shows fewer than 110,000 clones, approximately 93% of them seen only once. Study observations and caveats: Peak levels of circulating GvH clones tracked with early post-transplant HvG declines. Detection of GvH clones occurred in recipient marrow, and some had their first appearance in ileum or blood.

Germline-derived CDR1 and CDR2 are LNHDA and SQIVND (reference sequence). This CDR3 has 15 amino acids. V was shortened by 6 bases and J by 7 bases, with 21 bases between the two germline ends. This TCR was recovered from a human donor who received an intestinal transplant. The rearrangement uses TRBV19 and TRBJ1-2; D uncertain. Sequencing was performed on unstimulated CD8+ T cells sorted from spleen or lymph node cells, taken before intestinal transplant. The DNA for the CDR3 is TGTGCCAGTAGACGGAAGGACCCGGCTCTGGGTGGCTACACCTTC. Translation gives CASRRKDPALGGYTF.